The clone carrying this T cell receptor (beta chain) was observed a handful of times. Preparation of the TCRbeta library involved a method that used unique molecular identifiers. Each CDR3 protein is one row after TCRdb ran MiXCR on the PCR reads. The sample holds some 400,000 distinct CDR3 sequences, around 21% seen once. This sample is drawn from a study of T-cell reconstitution after alpha-beta-depleted transplantation in children. Trimming removed 11 bases at V and 5 bases at J, with 22 bases between. The CDR3 is made up of 14 amino acids. Germline CDR1 and CDR2: MNHEY and SMNVEV (reference sequence).

The source was PBMCs from the stem cell graft donor, collected from the stem cell graft. This clonotype was sampled from a human donor who donated a stem cell graft to a child with acute myeloid leukemia. The gene calls are TRBV27 and TRBJ2-7; perhaps TRBD2 as D (6 bases). The CDR3 here is CAASGQGGANEQYF. The CDR3 region has the DNA TGTGCCGCCAGCGGGCAGGGAGGCGCCAACGAGCAGTACTTC.